This T cell receptor beta chain was captured in a study of blood T cell repertoires in COVID-19. Study information: Researchers got acute and convalescent COVID-19 samples from the United States, Italy and Spain. Sources were T cells, B-cell-depleted T cells, or PBMCs; the material itself was cDNA or gDNA.

Germline CDR1 is WSHSY and CDR2 is SAAADI. The CDR3 spans 11 residues. V lost 4 bases to trimming and J lost 11 bases, with 11 bases between them. As originally analysed: The assay estimated nucleated cells by amplifying reference gene primers. Sequenced by immunoSEQ multiplex PCR; TCRdb stores in-frame clones only, minus some. The DNA was the basis for D and trimming; V, J and clone size are from that table. The sample lists 85,000 to 130,000 clones; just under 95% were seen once. The TCR originated in a man between 65 and 85 years old with acute or convalescent COVID-19. This sequence joins TRBV10-2 and TRBJ1-1; no definite D call. The specimen sequenced was peripheral blood. DNA for the CDR3: TGCGCCAGCAGTGGGGCCTCAGTGGCTTTCTTT. Protein product: CASSGASVAFF.